This TCR beta chain was sequenced in a study of monozygotic twins with inflammatory bowel disease. This CDR3 contains 15 residues. Germline V gene sequence: CDR1 ENHRY, CDR2 SYGVKD. TCRdb derives one entry per CDR3 protein from the 5' RACE reads, leaving out DNA. This sample's clone table lists 190,000 or so distinct CDR3 sequences. Sequencing was performed on blood. The TCR was taken from a human donor with ulcerative colitis or Crohn's disease, or a healthy co-twin of an affected twin (not recorded which). The chain is built from TRBV10-3 and TRBJ1-5. CDR3 sequence reads: CAISSSAGMIQPQHF.